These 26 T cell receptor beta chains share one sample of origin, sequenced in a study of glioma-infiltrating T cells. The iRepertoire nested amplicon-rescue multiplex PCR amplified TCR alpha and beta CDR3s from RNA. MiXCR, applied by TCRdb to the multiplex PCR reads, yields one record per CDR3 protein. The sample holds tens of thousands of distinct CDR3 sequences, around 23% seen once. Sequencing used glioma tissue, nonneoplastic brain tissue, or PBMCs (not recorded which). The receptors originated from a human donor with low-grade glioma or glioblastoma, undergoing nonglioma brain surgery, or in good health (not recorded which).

CDR3 coding DNA: TGTGCCAGCAGCTTGCCACAAGAAAGGGGGCCCAACTATGGCTACACCTTC. Its translation is CASSLPQERGPNYGYTF. The V and J genes are TRBV7-9 and TRBJ1-2; 7 positions agree with TRBD1. Germline CDR1 reads SEHNR; CDR2 reads FQNEAQ (reference sequence). V gave up 3 bases and J gave up 2 bases; unmatched junction bases: 12. This CDR3 region has 17 residues.

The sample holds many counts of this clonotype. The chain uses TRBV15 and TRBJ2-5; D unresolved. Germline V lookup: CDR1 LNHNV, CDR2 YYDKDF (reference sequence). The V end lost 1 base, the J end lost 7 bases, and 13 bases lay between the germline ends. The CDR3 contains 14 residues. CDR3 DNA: TGTGCCACCAGCAGAGGGTCTCCCATCGGGACCCAGTACTTC. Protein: CATSRGSPIGTQYF.

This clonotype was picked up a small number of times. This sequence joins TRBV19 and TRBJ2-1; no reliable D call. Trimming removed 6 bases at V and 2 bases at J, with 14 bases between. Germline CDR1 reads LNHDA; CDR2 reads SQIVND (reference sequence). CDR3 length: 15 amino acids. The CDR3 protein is CASRALHPTYNEQFF. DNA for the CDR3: TGTGCCAGTAGGGCCCTCCATCCTACCTACAATGAGCAGTTCTTC.

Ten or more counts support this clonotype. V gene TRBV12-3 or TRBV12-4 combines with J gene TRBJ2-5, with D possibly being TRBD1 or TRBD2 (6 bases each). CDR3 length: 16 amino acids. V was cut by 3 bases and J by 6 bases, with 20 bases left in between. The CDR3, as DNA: TGTGCCAGCAGTTTGAGGGGGGCGGGGAGGAGGCAGACCCAGTACTTC. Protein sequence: CASSLRGAGRRQTQYF.

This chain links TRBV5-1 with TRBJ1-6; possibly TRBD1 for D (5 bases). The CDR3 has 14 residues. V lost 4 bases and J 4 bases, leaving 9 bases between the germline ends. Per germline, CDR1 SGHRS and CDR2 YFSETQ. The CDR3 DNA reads TGCGCCAGCAGCAACGGGACTTATAATTCACCCCTCCACTTT. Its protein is CASSNGTYNSPLHF. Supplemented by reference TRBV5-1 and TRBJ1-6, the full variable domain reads KAGVTQTPRYLIKTRGQQVTLSCSPISGHRSVSWYQQTPGQGLQFLFEYFSETQRNKGNFPGRFSGRQFSNSRSEMNVSTLELGDSALYLCASSNGTYNSPLHFGNGTRLTVT.

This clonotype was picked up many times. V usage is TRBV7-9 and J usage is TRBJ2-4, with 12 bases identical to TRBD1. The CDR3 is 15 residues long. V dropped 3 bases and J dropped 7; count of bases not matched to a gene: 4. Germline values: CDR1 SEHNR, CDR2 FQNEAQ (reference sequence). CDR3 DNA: TGTGCCAGCAGCTTTGGGACAGGGGGCGAGAACATTCAGTACTTC. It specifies CASSFGTGGENIQYF. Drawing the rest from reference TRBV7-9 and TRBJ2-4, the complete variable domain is DTGVSQNPRHKITKRGQNVTFRCDPISEHNRLYWYRQTLGQGPEFLTYFQNEAQLEKSRLLSDRFSAERPKGSFSTLEIQRTEQGDSAMYLCASSFGTGGENIQYFGAGTRLSVL.

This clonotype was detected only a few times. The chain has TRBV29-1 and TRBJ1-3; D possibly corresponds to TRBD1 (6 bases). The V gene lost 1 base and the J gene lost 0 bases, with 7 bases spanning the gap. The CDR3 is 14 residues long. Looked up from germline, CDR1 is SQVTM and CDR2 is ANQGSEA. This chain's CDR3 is CSVEGTDSGNTIYF. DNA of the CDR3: TGCAGCGTTGAAGGGACAGACTCTGGAAACACCATATATTTT.

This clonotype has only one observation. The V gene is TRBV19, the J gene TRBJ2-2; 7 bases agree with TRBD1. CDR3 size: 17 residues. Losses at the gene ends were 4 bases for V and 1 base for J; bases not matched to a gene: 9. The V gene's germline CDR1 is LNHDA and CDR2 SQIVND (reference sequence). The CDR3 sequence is CASSSGQAKGNTGELFF. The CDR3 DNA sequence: TGTGCCAGTAGTAGCGGACAGGCTAAGGGGAACACCGGGGAGCTGTTTTTT. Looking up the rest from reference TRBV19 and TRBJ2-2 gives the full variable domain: DGGITQSPKYLFRKEGQNVTLSCEQNLNHDAMYWYRQDPGQGLRLIYYSQIVNDFQKGDIAEGYSVSREKKESFPLTVTSAQKNPTAFYLCASSSGQAKGNTGELFFGEGSRLTVL.

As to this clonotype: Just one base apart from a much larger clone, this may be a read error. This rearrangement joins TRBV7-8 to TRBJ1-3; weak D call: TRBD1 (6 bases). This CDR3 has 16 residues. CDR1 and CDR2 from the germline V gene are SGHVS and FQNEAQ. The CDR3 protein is CASSFEQGFPGKTIYF. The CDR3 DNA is TGTGCCAGCAGCTTTGAACAGGGCTTCCCTGGAAAGACCATATATTTT.

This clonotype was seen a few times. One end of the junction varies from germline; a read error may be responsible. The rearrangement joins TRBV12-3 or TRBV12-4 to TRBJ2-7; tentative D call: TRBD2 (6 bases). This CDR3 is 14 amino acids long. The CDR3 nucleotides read TGTGCCAGCCGTTTAATCGGGGGTAGCTACGAGCAGTACTTC. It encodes CASRLIGGSYEQYF.

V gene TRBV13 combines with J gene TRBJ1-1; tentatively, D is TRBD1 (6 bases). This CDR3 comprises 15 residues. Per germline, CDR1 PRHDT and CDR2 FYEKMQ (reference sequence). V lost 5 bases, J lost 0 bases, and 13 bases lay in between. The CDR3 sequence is CASSPDGQLNTEAFF. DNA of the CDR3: TGTGCCAGCAGCCCGGACGGACAGCTGAACACTGAAGCTTTCTTT.

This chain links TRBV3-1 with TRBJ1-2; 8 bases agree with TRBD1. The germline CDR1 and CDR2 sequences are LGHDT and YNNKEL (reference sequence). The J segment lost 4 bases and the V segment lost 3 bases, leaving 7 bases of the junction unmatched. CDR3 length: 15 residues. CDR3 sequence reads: CASSQTGTGIYGYTF. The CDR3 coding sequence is TGTGCCAGCAGCCAGACCGGGACAGGTATCTATGGCTACACCTTC.

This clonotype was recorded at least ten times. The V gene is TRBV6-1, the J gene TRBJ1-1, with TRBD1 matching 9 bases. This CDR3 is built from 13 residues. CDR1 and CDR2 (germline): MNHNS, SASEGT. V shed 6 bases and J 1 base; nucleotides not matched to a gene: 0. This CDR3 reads CASRDRGNTEAFF. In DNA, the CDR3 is TGTGCCAGCAGGGACAGGGGGAACACTGAAGCTTTCTTT.

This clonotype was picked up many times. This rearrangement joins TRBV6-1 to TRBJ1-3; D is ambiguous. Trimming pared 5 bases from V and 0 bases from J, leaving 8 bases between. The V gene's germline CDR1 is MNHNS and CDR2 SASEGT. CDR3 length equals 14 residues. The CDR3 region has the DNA TGTGCCAGCAGTCGGACGGGCTCTGGAAACACCATATATTTT. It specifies CASSRTGSGNTIYF.

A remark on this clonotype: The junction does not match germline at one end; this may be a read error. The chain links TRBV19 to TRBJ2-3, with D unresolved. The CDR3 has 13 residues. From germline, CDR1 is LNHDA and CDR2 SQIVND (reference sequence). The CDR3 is CASSIMATDTQYF. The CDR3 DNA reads TGTGCCAGCAGTATCATGGCGACAGATACGCAGTATTTT.

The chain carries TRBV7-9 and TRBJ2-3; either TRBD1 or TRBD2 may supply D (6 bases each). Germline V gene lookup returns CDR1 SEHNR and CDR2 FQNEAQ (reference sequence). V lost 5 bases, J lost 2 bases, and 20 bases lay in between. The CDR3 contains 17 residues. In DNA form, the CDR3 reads TGTGCCAGCAGCCCTAGGACGGGGGCCCTAAACACAGATACGCAGTATTTT. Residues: CASSPRTGALNTDTQYF.

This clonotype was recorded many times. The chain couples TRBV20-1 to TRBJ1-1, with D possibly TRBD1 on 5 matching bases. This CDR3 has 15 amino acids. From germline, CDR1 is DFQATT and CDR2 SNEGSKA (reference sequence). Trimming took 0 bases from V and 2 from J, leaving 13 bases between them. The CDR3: CSARDWKTGNTEAFF. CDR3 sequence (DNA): TGCAGTGCTAGAGATTGGAAAACAGGAAACACTGAAGCTTTCTTT.

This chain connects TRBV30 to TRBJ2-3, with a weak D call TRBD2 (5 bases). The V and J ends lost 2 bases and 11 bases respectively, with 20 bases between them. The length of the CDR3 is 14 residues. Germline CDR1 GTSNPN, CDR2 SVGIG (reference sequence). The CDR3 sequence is CAWSRGPSRLGQYF. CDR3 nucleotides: TGTGCCTGGAGTCGAGGGCCCTCGAGGTTAGGGCAGTATTTT.

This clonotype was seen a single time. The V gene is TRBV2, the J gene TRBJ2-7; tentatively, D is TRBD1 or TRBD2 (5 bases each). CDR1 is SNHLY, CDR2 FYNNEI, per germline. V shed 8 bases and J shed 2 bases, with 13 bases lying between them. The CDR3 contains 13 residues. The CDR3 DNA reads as TGTGCCAGCTCAACCTGGGGGACCTACGAGCAGTACTTC. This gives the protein CASSTWGTYEQYF.

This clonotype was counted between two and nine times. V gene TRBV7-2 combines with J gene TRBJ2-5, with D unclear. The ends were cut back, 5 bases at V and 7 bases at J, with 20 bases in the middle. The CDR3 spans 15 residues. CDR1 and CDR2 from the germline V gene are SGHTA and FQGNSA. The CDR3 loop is CASSNYADRRWTQYF. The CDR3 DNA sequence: TGTGCCAGCAGCAATTATGCGGACCGAAGATGGACCCAGTACTTC. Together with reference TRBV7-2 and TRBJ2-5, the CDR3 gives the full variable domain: GAGVSQSPSNKVTEKGKDVELRCDPISGHTALYWYRQSLGQGLEFLIYFQGNSAPDKSGLPSDRFSAERTGGSVSTLTIQRTQQEDSAVYLCASSNYADRRWTQYFGPGTRLLVL.

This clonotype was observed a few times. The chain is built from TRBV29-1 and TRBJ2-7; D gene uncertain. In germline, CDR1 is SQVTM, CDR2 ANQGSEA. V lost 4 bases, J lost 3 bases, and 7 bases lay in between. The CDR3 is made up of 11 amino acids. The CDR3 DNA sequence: TGCAGCGTTGCCTTCTACTACGAGCAGTACTTC. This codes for CSVAFYYEQYF.

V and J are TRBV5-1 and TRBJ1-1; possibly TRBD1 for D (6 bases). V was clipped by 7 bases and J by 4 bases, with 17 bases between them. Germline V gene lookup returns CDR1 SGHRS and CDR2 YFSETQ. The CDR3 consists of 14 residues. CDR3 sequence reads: CASEGGGGGTEAFF. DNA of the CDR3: TGCGCCAGCGAAGGCGGAGGGGGTGGCACTGAAGCTTTCTTT.

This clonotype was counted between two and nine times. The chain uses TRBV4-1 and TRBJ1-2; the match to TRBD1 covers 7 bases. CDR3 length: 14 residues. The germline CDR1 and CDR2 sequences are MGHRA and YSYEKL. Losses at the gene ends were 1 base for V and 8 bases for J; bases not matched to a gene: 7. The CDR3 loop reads CASSQVNRGQGYTF. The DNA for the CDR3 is TGCGCCAGCAGCCAAGTTAACCGGGGACAGGGCTACACCTTC.

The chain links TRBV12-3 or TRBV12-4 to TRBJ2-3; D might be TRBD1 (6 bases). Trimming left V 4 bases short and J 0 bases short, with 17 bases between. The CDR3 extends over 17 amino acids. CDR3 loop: CASSSYLDSASTDTQYF. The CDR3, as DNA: TGTGCCAGCAGTTCCTACCTGGACAGTGCTAGCACAGATACGCAGTATTTT.

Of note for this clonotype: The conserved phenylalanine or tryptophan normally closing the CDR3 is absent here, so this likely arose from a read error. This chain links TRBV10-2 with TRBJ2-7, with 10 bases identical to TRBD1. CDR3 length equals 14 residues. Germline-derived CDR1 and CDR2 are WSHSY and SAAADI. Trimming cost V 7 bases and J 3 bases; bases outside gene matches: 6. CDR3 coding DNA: TGCGCCAGCAAATGGACAGGGGGAGACTACGAGCAGTACATC. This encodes CASKWTGGDYEQYI.

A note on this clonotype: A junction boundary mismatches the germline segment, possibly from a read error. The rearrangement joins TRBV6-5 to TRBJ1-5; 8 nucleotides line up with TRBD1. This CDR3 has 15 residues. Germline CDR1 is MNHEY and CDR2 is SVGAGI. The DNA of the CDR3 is TGTTCCAGCAGTGGTGACAGGGGAAGCAATCAGCCCCAGCATTTT. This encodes CSSSGDRGSNQPQHF.